The T cell receptor (beta chain) under discussion was sequenced for a study of cytomegalovirus exposure and HLA in healthy donors. The study, taken as a whole, reports: Earlier findings revealed that most TCR beta V segments proved productive either about 87% or about 30% of the time. No immune exposure information besides CMV serostatus was available.

The PCR ran on 60 Vbeta and 13 Jbeta primers. Sequenced by immunoSEQ multiplex PCR; TCRdb stores in-frame clones only, minus some. Of 60,000 to 90,000 clones in the sample, less than 75% were seen once. Concerning this clone itself: Its antigen remains unidentified.

The sequenced material came from PBMCs. The sequence came from a man between 40 and 49 years old in good health and CMV-seropositive.

CDR3 loop: CASSGGLAGSYEQYF. In DNA, the CDR3 is TGTGCCAGCAGCGGGGGACTAGCGGGCTCCTACGAGCAGTACTTC. The chain has TRBV2 and TRBJ2-7; the match to TRBD2 covers 12 bases. The CDR3 is 15 residues long. V was pared by 6 bases and J by 0 bases, with 3 bases of the junction left unmatched. Germline V gene lookup returns CDR1 SNHLY and CDR2 FYNNEI. Full variable domain (rest looked up from reference TRBV2 and TRBJ2-7): EPEVTQTPSHQVTQMGQEVILRCVPISNHLYFYWYRQILGQKVEFLVSFYNNEISEKSEIFDDQFSVERPDGSNFTLKIRSTKLEDSAMYFCASSGGLAGSYEQYFGPGTRLTVT.